This TCR beta chain was obtained from a study of beta chain features in type 1 diabetes. Remarks on this clone: What it binds is unknown.

This CDR3 comprises 10 residues. The V end was cut by 11 bases, the J end by 6 bases, with 10 bases between. The germline gives CDR1 SGHAT, CDR2 FQDESV (reference sequence). TCRB transcripts that were expressed got sequenced, as all of the isolated RNA had been reverse transcribed. Sequenced by immunoSEQ multiplex PCR; TCRdb stores in-frame clones only, minus some. The profile shows roughly 150,000 clones, about 9% of them singletons. Overall study results and limits: Short templates might get an advantage during PCR, and this would be equal in patients and controls. In all four CD4+ subsets, TCRB CDR3 length was significantly, moderately reduced in type 1 diabetes.

Purity exceeding 98% was reached by all sorted populations. The TCR originated in a woman aged 18-29 years with type 1 diabetes. What was sequenced was central memory CD4+ T cells from blood. V is TRBV11-1 and J is TRBJ1-1; TRBD1 might be the D (5 bases). Here the CDR3 DNA reads TGTGCCGCGGGGGGGGCTGAAGCTTTCTTT. The encoded protein is CAAGGAEAFF.